Listed below are T cell receptor beta chains from one sample, sequenced in a study of lymphopenia after photon versus proton radiotherapy. Using immunoSEQ multiplex PCR, the repertoire was profiled, and TCRdb retains in-frame clones only, with some absent. Of about 33,000 clones listed, almost 90% are singletons. The input for sequencing was peripheral blood, taken from a patient treated with photon-based radiotherapy. The receptors derive from a woman aged 45 to 65 with pancreatic cancer. Both conserved end residues are part of each CDR3. D genes are given only for firm matches. Not every row has a clone size; where given, it reads once, few, many or a size class.

clone_size	v_call	d_call	j_call	cdr3_nt	cdr3_aa
-	TRBV7-3	TRBD2	TRBJ2-1	TGTGCCAGCAGCCAGGGACTAGCCTACAATGAGCAGTTCTTC	CASSQGLAYNEQFF
-	TRBV5-1	-	TRBJ2-1	TGCGCCAGCAGCGCCAGCGGTTCCTCCTACAATGAGCAGTTCTTC	CASSASGSSYNEQFF
-	TRBV6-1	-	TRBJ2-7	TGTGCCAGCAGTGACTACGAGCAGTACTTC	CASSDYEQYF
-	TRBV6-5	-	TRBJ2-5	TGTGCCAGCAGCCGACCCCCCGAAGAGACCCAGTACTTC	CASSRPPEETQYF
once	TRBV7-2	TRBD1	TRBJ2-3	TGTGCCAGCAGCTTAGCGGGGGACAGGAACCCCAATACGCAGTATTTT	CASSLAGDRNPNTQYF
-	TRBV30	-	TRBJ1-2	TGTGCCTGGAGCCTCCGTGGGGAGGGCCAGGTCTTTAACTATGGCTACACCTTC	CAWSLRGEGQVFNYGYTF
-	TRBV6-5	TRBD1	TRBJ1-4	TGTGCCAGCAGTTACTCGAGTTCCAGGGGGGGAGAAAAACTGTTTTTT	CASSYSSSRGGEKLFF
-	TRBV10-3	TRBD1	TRBJ2-7	TGTGCCATCAGGAAGGGACAGGAGGCCTACGAGCAGTACTTC	CAIRKGQEAYEQYF
-	TRBV28	TRBD2	TRBJ2-7	TGTGCCAGCAGTTTAGCGGGAGTTATAGAGTGGGAGCAGTACTTC	CASSLAGVIEWEQYF
-	TRBV5-4	TRBD1	TRBJ1-5	TGTGCCAGCAGCCAAGGGGACAGCTTTAATCAGCCCCAGCATTTT	CASSQGDSFNQPQHF
-	TRBV19	-	TRBJ2-1	TGTGCCAGTAGTATAGTTGGGACCTCTTCCAATGAGCAGTTCTTC	CASSIVGTSSNEQFF
-	TRBV30	TRBD1	TRBJ1-2	TGTGCCTGGAGTATGGACAGGGGCGAGTATGGCTACACCTTC	CAWSMDRGEYGYTF
-	TRBV7-2	TRBD1	TRBJ1-1	TGTGCCAGCAGCTTAGGACAGGGGAATCTCTTGGCTTTCTTT	CASSLGQGNLLAFF
-	TRBV9	-	TRBJ1-1	TGTGCCAGCAGCGCCGACACCCTCACTGAAGCTTTCTTT	CASSADTLTEAFF
-	TRBV5-4	TRBD1	TRBJ2-2	TGTGCCAGCAGCGTATGGGACAGGGGCACCGGGGAGCTGTTTTTT	CASSVWDRGTGELFF
-	TRBV2	-	TRBJ1-1	TGTGCCAGCAGTGGAATTGACAGGACACAACTCTACACTGAAGCTTTCTTT	CASSGIDRTQLYTEAFF
few	TRBV15	-	TRBJ2-7	TGTGCCACCAGCACTTCGCGGGCTGACAGCTACTACGAGCAGTACTTC	CATSTSRADSYYEQYF
-	TRBV4-3	-	TRBJ1-1	TGCGCCAGCAGCCAAGGGAACACTGAAGCTTTCTTT	CASSQGNTEAFF
once	TRBV19	TRBD1	TRBJ2-1	TGTGCCAGTAGTATGAGGTGGACAGGGGGCCACAATGAGCAGTTCTTC	CASSMRWTGGHNEQFF
-	TRBV13	TRBD2	TRBJ2-1	TGTGCCAGCAGCTCCGCGGGAGGGCACAATGAGCAGTTCTTC	CASSSAGGHNEQFF
-	TRBV7-2	-	TRBJ1-1	TGTGCCAGCAGCTTAGAGGGACCAGGAAGCACTGAAGCTTTCTTT	CASSLEGPGSTEAFF
-	TRBV6-5	-	TRBJ2-1	TGTGCCATCAGCGAGGGGCGGAGCTCCTACAATGAGCAGTTCTTC	CAISEGRSSYNEQFF
-	TRBV5-1	-	TRBJ2-3	TGCGCCAGCAGCCCTCCCGCTGGGTTTAGCACAGATACGCAGTATTTT	CASSPPAGFSTDTQYF
-	TRBV5-4	-	TRBJ2-5	TGTGCCAGCAGCTTACCGGGACCCCAAGAGACCCAGTACTTC	CASSLPGPQETQYF
-	TRBV25-1	TRBD2	TRBJ2-7	TGTGCCAGCAGTGACCTCCTAGGGACTAGCGGTAACTACGAGCAGTACTTC	CASSDLLGTSGNYEQYF
-	TRBV11-2	TRBD2	TRBJ2-1	TGTGCCAGCAGCACACTAGCGGGGCTCTACAATGAGCAGTTCTTC	CASSTLAGLYNEQFF
-	TRBV4-3	-	TRBJ1-1	TGCGCCAGCAGCCAAGACCCCCAGTCCTACATGAACACTGAAGCTTTCTTT	CASSQDPQSYMNTEAFF
-	TRBV9	TRBD1	TRBJ1-2	TGTGCCAGCAGCGTAGAAGGGACAGGGGACTACTATGGCTACACCTTC	CASSVEGTGDYYGYTF
-	TRBV7-2	-	TRBJ2-3	TGTGCCAGCAGCTTAGAAACAAGCACAGATACGCAGTATTTT	CASSLETSTDTQYF
-	TRBV19	-	TRBJ2-5	TGTGCCAGTTCACCCCGGGGGCGTGGGGAGACCCAGTACTTC	CASSPRGRGETQYF
-	TRBV5-6	-	TRBJ1-1	TGTGCCAGCACCCCACTGGGGCGAACGGACACTGAAGCTTTCTTT	CASTPLGRTDTEAFF
-	TRBV4-2	-	TRBJ2-2	TGTGCCAGCAGCTATCCCGAACTGACCGGGGAGCTGTTTTTT	CASSYPELTGELFF
-	TRBV27	TRBD2	TRBJ2-1	TGTGCCACCGGCCCTACTAGCGGGAGTATGAATGAGCAGTTCTTC	CATGPTSGSMNEQFF
few	TRBV5-6	-	TRBJ1-1	TGTGCCAGCAGCGGGGGATTCGGTACTGAAGCTTTCTTT	CASSGGFGTEAFF
-	TRBV4-3	-	TRBJ1-4	TGCGCCAGCAGCCACAGGGCAACTAATGAAAAACTGTTTTTT	CASSHRATNEKLFF
-	TRBV13	-	TRBJ1-5	TGTGCCAGCAGCTTAGGGGTTCAGCCCCAGCATTTT	CASSLGVQPQHF
-	TRBV4-2	-	TRBJ2-1	TGTGCCAGCAGCCAAGAACGGGGAGTGTCCTACAATGAGCAGTTCTTC	CASSQERGVSYNEQFF
-	TRBV5-1	TRBD1	TRBJ1-1	TGCGCCAGCAGCTTGGAGGGACAGGGGAACACTGAAGCTTTCTTT	CASSLEGQGNTEAFF
-	TRBV19	TRBD1	TRBJ2-7	TGTGCCAGTAGTGTTCCGGGACAGGGTGTTCGCGAGCAGTACTTC	CASSVPGQGVREQYF
-	TRBV5-6	-	TRBJ2-3	TGTGCCAGCAGCTTTACAGATACGCAGTATTTT	CASSFTDTQYF
-	TRBV11-3	-	TRBJ1-1	TGTGCCAGCAGCTTAGGCGGGGGAGGCACTGAAGCTTTCTTT	CASSLGGGGTEAFF
once	TRBV9	TRBD1	TRBJ2-3	TGTGCCAGCAGCGTAGCGGGATCGGGGACAGGGCTCACAGATACGCAGTATTTT	CASSVAGSGTGLTDTQYF
few	TRBV19	-	TRBJ1-5	TGTGCCAGTAGTATGGGCAGGCCTCAGGCCCAGCATTTT	CASSMGRPQAQHF
-	TRBV4-3	TRBD1	TRBJ2-7	TGCGCCAGCAGCCAAGCGGCGACAGGGGGCCATGAGCAGTACTTC	CASSQAATGGHEQYF
-	TRBV5-1	-	TRBJ2-7	TGCGCCAGCAGCTTGGTTTCCGGAACCTACGAGCAGTACTTC	CASSLVSGTYEQYF
-	TRBV10-1	TRBD2	TRBJ2-7	TGCGCCAGCAGTGAGTCTGGACTAGCGGACGAGCAGTACTTC	CASSESGLADEQYF
-	TRBV11-2	-	TRBJ2-3	TGTGCCAGCAGCCCAGGCGGGGGCTACAGCACAGATACGCAGTATTTT	CASSPGGGYSTDTQYF
-	TRBV5-1	-	TRBJ1-3	TGCGCCAGCAGCTCCGAGGGACGGAATGGGAACACCATATATTTT	CASSSEGRNGNTIYF
-	TRBV14	TRBD1	TRBJ2-7	TGTGCCAGCAGCCAGCCCGGGACAGGACCCTACGAGCAGTACTTC	CASSQPGTGPYEQYF
-	TRBV11-2	-	TRBJ2-1	TGTGCCAGCAGCAAAGGGGGGACTGGCCTTAAGGAGCAGTTCTTC	CASSKGGTGLKEQFF
-	TRBV18	-	TRBJ1-2	TGTGCCAGCTCACCACAACAGGGAGGGGGCTATGGCTACACCTTC	CASSPQQGGGYGYTF
-	TRBV7-2	-	TRBJ2-1	TGTGCCAGCAGCCCCCGACGCAACTCCTACAATGAGCAGTTCTTC	CASSPRRNSYNEQFF
-	TRBV9	-	TRBJ2-1	TGTGCCAGCAGCCCACCCCCGGCCCCCTACAATGAGCAGTTCTTC	CASSPPPAPYNEQFF
once	TRBV5-1	-	TRBJ2-7	TGCGCCAGCAGCCTGGCGGCCTCAGGGGGGACCTACGAGCAGTACTTC	CASSLAASGGTYEQYF